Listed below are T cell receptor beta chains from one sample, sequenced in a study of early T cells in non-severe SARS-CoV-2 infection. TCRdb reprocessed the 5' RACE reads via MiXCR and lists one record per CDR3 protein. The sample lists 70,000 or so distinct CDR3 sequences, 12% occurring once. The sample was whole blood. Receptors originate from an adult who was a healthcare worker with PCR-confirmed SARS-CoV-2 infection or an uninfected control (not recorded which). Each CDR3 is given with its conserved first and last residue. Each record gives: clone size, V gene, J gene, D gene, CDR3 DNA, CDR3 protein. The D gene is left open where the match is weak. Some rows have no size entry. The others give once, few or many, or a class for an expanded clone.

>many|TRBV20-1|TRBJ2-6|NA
TGCAGTGCTAGGGCACCTACAGTAGCTGGGGCCAACGTCCTGACTTTC
CSARAPTVAGANVLTF
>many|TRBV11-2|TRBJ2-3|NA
TGTGCCAGCACTGCCTCAGGAGATACGCAGTATTTT
CASTASGDTQYF
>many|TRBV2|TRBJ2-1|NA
TGTGCCAGCAGTAACAGCGGAAACTACAATGAGCAGTTCTTC
CASSNSGNYNEQFF
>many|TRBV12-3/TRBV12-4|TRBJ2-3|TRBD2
TGTGCCAGCAGTCCCCATCGGCTAGCGGGCGAAGATACGCAGTATTTT
CASSPHRLAGEDTQYF
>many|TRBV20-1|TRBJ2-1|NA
TGCAGTGCTAGAGAGCGCTACAATGAGCAGTTCTTC
CSARERYNEQFF
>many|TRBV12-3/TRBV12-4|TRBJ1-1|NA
TGTGCCAGCAGTTTCTCTCAGGGGACGAACACTGAAGCTTTCTTT
CASSFSQGTNTEAFF
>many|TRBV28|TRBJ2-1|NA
TGTGCCATACAGGGCCCGACGACCAATGAGCAGTTCTTC
CAIQGPTTNEQFF
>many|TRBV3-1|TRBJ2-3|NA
TGTGCCAGCAGCCAAGATAACGAGCGGGTGCCCGGTCATACGCAGTATTTT
CASSQDNERVPGHTQYF
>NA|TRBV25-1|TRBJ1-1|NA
TGTGCCAGCAGTATAGGGATGAACACTGAAGCTTTCTTT
CASSIGMNTEAFF
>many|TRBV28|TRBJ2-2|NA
TGTGCCAGCAGTTCCCCAGTGGAGCCGGACACCGGGGAGCTGTTTTTT
CASSSPVEPDTGELFF
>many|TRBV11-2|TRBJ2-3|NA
TGTGCCAGCAGCCCCCGGTGGGGGGCCCGCGCAGATACGCAGTATTTT
CASSPRWGARADTQYF
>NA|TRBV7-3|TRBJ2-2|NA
TGTGCCAGCAGCTTGGAGCGGACCGGGGAGCTGTTTTTT
CASSLERTGELFF
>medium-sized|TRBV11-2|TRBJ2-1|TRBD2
TGTGCCAGCAGCTTGACTAGCGGACCCCACAATGAGCAGTTCTTC
CASSLTSGPHNEQFF
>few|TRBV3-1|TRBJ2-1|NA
TGTGCCAGCAGCCAAGGGTGGGCAGGGAGGATTGAGCAGTTCTTC
CASSQGWAGRIEQFF
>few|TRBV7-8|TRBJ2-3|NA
TGTGCCAGCGGCTCAGGGGCAGATACGCAGTATTTT
CASGSGADTQYF
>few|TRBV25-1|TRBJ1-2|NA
TGTGCCAGCAGGGACTCCCGGACATGGGATGGCTACACCTTC
CASRDSRTWDGYTF
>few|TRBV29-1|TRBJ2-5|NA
TGCAGCGTCCTTACGAGTGCAGAGACCCAGTACTTC
CSVLTSAETQYF
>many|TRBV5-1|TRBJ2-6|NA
TGCGCCAGCAGCTTGGACCCCCTCTCTGGGGCCAACGTCCTGACTTTC
CASSLDPLSGANVLTF
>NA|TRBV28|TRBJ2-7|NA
TGTGCCAGCAGTTCAGGACAGCCGATGGCAGCCGAGCAGTACTTC
CASSSGQPMAAEQYF